The 26 T cell receptor beta chains reported below all come from one sample, sequenced in a study of blood T cells in healthy people across ages. For the second PCR, which ran for 7 to 11 cycles, a sample-barcoded 5' primer and a J-beta primer mix were used. In TCRdb, the 5' RACE reads were re-called with MiXCR into one record per CDR3 protein. The data contain hundreds of thousands of distinct CDR3 sequences, approximately 52% of them singletons. Sequenced material: blood. Receptors originate from a man aged 55-75 years in good health.

This clonotype was recorded only once. This may arise from a read error, as a much more abundant clone is one base away. The chain has TRBV12-3 or TRBV12-4 and TRBJ2-1, with a possible D match to TRBD2 (6 bases). Trimming shortened V by 10 bases and J by 7 bases, and 20 bases separated the two germline ends. This CDR3 is built from 14 residues. The CDR3: CANRTGLHGNEQFF. CDR3 sequence (DNA): TGTGCCAACAGAACGGGACTCCATGGAAATGAGCAGTTCTTC.

This chain links TRBV28 with TRBJ2-6; D is unclear. The ends were cut back, 6 bases at V and 4 bases at J, with 13 bases in the middle. The CDR3 extends over 15 amino acids. From germline, CDR1 is MDHEN and CDR2 SYDVKM. The CDR3 spells CASRSRGPGANVLTF. DNA of the CDR3: TGTGCCAGCAGGTCCCGTGGGCCCGGGGCCAACGTCCTGACTTTC. The full variable domain, its missing parts supplied by reference TRBV28 and TRBJ2-6, is DVKVTQSSRYLVKRTGEKVFLECVQDMDHENMFWYRQDPGLGLRLIYFSYDVKMKEKGDIPEGYSVSREKKERFSLILESASTNQTSMYLCASRSRGPGANVLTFGAGSRLTVL.

This chain links TRBV12-5 with TRBJ2-5; 7 nucleotides line up with TRBD2. The germline V gene has CDR1 LGHNT and CDR2 FRNRAP. J gave up 11 bases and V 0 bases, and 18 bases lay outside the gene matches. The CDR3 has 17 residues. CDR3 DNA: TGTGCTAGTGGTTTGGTTCTTGGCGGGAGCGCCTACAATGAGCAGTACTTC. Encoded protein: CASGLVLGGSAYNEQYF.

This chain joins TRBV28 and TRBJ2-2; either TRBD1 or TRBD2 may fit D (5 bases each). This CDR3 spans 14 amino acids. The V gene's germline CDR1 is MDHEN and CDR2 SYDVKM. V was trimmed by 10 bases and J by 2 bases, leaving 14 bases between them. CDR3 sequence (DNA): TGTGCCACCAGGAGGACATCCAACACCGGGGAGCTGTTTTTT. It yields the protein CATRRTSNTGELFF.

The gene calls are TRBV2 and TRBJ2-2; D may be TRBD1 (5 bases). CDR1 and CDR2 from the germline V gene are SNHLY and FYNNEI. The CDR3 sequence is 18 residues long. V lost 6 bases to trimming and J lost 1 base, with 21 bases between them. The CDR3 nucleotides are TGTGCCAGCAGGCCCAGTGCTCGACAGAACGTGAACACCGGGGAGCTGTTTTTT. It translates to CASRPSARQNVNTGELFF.

This chain uses TRBV9 with TRBJ2-3; no clear D gene. Per germline, CDR1 SGDLS and CDR2 YYNGEE. With 3 bases removed from V and 7 bases from J, the gap between germline ends came to 9 bases. The CDR3 spans 12 residues. The CDR3 DNA sequence: TGTGCCAGCAGCGCCTCGGGTTATACGCAGTATTTT. Residues: CASSASGYTQYF.

The rearrangement joins TRBV29-1 to TRBJ2-1, with 10 positions matching TRBD1. The J call may be incorrect, as the DNA end agrees better with TRBJ2-7. CDR1 and CDR2 from the germline V gene are SQVTM and ANQGSEA. The CDR3 extends over 14 amino acids. The CDR3 sequence: CSVEIGTGAHEQYF. CDR3 coding DNA: TGCAGCGTTGAGATTGGGACAGGGGCCCACGAGCAGTACTTC.

The V and J genes are TRBV19 and TRBJ2-2; TRBD1 matches at 7 bases. This CDR3 has 13 residues. Losses at the gene ends were 7 bases for V and 6 bases for J; bases not matched to a gene: 5. Germline V gene lookup returns CDR1 LNHDA and CDR2 SQIVND (reference sequence). The CDR3 is CASTPDRPGELFF. As DNA, the CDR3 is TGTGCCAGTACCCCGGACAGGCCCGGGGAGCTGTTTTTT.

This clonotype has a handful of counts. CDR3 sequence reads: CASSPDRDVYNSPLHF. CDR3 nucleotide sequence: TGCGCCAGCAGCCCAGACCGGGACGTCTATAATTCACCCCTCCACTTT. The genes are TRBV4-3 and TRBJ1-6; TRBD1 is a possible D gene (5 bases). CDR3 length: 16 residues. Germline CDR1 and CDR2: LGHNA and YSLEER. The V end was cut by 4 bases, the J end by 3 bases, with 13 bases between.

This clonotype was detected only a few times. The rearrangement links TRBV27 to TRBJ1-4; D is unclear. The CDR3 is made up of 16 amino acids. Trimming removed 5 bases from V and 6 bases from J, with 19 bases in between. Germline CDR1 MNHEY, CDR2 SMNVEV (reference sequence). The CDR3 nucleotides read TGTGCCAGCAGTCCCGGGGAAGAGACCACATATGAAAAACTGTTTTTT. It specifies CASSPGEETTYEKLFF.

The chain recombines TRBV4-3 with TRBJ2-2; 8 bases are shared with TRBD2. Germline lookup yields CDR1 LGHNA and CDR2 YSLEER. CDR3 length equals 14 residues. Germline trimming cut 3 bases from V and 6 bases from J; bases unmatched to any gene: 3. CDR3 sequence reads: CASSQGLVSGELFF. The CDR3 nucleotides are TGCGCCAGCAGCCAGGGACTAGTTTCCGGGGAGCTGTTTTTT.

Only one count was recorded for this clonotype. This chain uses TRBV7-9 with TRBJ2-1; possibly TRBD2 for D (7 bases). CDR1 and CDR2 (germline): SEHNR, FQNEAQ (reference sequence). The CDR3 length is 16 residues. Trimming left V 1 base short and J 9 bases short, with 19 bases between. The chain's CDR3 is CASSLVGGALPGEQFF. DNA of the CDR3: TGTGCCAGCAGCTTAGTTGGGGGGGCACTACCGGGTGAGCAGTTCTTC.

A few counts support this clonotype. The rearrangement joins TRBV10-1 to TRBJ2-1; 10 nucleotides align to TRBD1. The CDR3 consists of 16 residues. The junction had 12 bases not matched to a gene; V was cut back by 6 bases and J by 7 bases. CDR1 and CDR2 (germline): WNHNN, SYGVQD (reference sequence). The CDR3 DNA follows: TGCGCCAGCAGCCGGGACAGGGGTTTTATTGGGAATGAGCAGTTCTTC. This gives the protein CASSRDRGFIGNEQFF.

The V and J genes are TRBV7-9 and TRBJ2-7; D possibly uses TRBD1 or TRBD2 (7 bases each). Trimming removed 5 bases at V and 3 bases at J, with 14 bases between. The CDR3 runs 14 residues. Germline V gives CDR1 SEHNR, CDR2 FQNEAQ (reference sequence). The CDR3 DNA is TGTGCCAGCAGCCCAAAGCGGGACAGCTACGAGCAGTACTTC. This codes for CASSPKRDSYEQYF.

This clonotype has just a few counts. The V gene is TRBV6-1, the J gene TRBJ2-1, with 12 bases identical to TRBD2. The CDR3 extends over 14 amino acids. Germline CDR1 MNHNS, CDR2 SASEGT. Losses at the gene ends were 8 bases for V and 9 bases for J; bases not matched to a gene: 8. CDR3 loop: CASRTSGVGGEQFF. CDR3 DNA sequence: TGTGCCAGCCGGACTAGCGGGGTCGGTGGTGAGCAGTTCTTC.

V usage is TRBV5-5 and J usage is TRBJ1-4, with D maybe TRBD1 (5 bases). Germline V gene sequence: CDR1 SGHKS, CDR2 YYEKEE (reference sequence). This CDR3 has 15 amino acids. V was trimmed by 2 bases and J by 1 base, leaving 9 bases between them. The CDR3 protein is CASSLTGQTNEKLFF. DNA of the CDR3: TGTGCCAGCAGCTTAACCGGACAAACTAATGAAAAACTGTTTTTT.

Regarding this clonotype: Compared with germline, one end of the junction differs, possibly owing to a read error. The chain is built from TRBV20-1 and TRBJ2-1; 10 nucleotides align to TRBD2. The CDR3 runs 14 residues. In germline, CDR1 is DFQATT, CDR2 SNEGSKA (reference sequence). CDR3 DNA: TGCAGTGCTAGACCACTAGCGGGATACAATGAGCGGTTCTTC. Translating it yields CSARPLAGYNERFF.

In this sample, this clonotype turned up many times. The CDR3 bases are TGTGCCAGCAGCCAAGCGAAAAGCACAGATACGCAGTATTTT. Protein: CASSQAKSTDTQYF. V gene TRBV4-2 combines with J gene TRBJ2-3, with D hard to call. Germline V gene data show CDR1 as LGHNA and CDR2 as YNFKEQ. The length of the CDR3 is 14 residues. Trimming removed 1 base at V and 0 bases at J, with 5 bases between.

The V and J genes are TRBV20-1 and TRBJ2-4; 9 nucleotides align to TRBD2. The V gene's germline CDR1 is DFQATT and CDR2 SNEGSKA (reference sequence). The CDR3 totals 12 residues. V was pared by 0 bases and J by 13 bases, with 4 bases of the junction left unmatched. The CDR3 sequence is CSARDLSGGQYF. The CDR3 DNA reads as TGCAGTGCTAGAGATCTTAGCGGGGGACAGTACTTC.

This rearrangement joins TRBV12-3 or TRBV12-4 to TRBJ2-1; 8 bases are a match to TRBD2. V lost 10 bases and J lost 7; bases outside the gene matches: 18. CDR3 size: 16 residues. For the CDR3, the DNA is TGTGCCACGGATGGGGGACTAGGGGGAGGTGGGAATGAGCAGTTCTTC. This encodes CATDGGLGGGGNEQFF.

The V and J genes are TRBV10-3 and TRBJ2-3; the match to TRBD1 covers 7 bases. The trim removed 11 bases at V and 5 bases at J, leaving 10 bases unmatched. The CDR3 has 13 amino acids. Germline-derived CDR1 and CDR2 are ENHRY and SYGVKD. In DNA form, the CDR3 reads TGTGCCTGCCGTGTGCAGGGGGAAGATACGCAGTATTTT. Its protein is CACRVQGEDTQYF.

Regarding this clonotype: A much larger clone is a single base away; this may be a read error. This chain connects TRBV27 to TRBJ2-3; D remains unclear. The CDR3 contains 16 residues. Per germline, CDR1 MNHEY and CDR2 SMNVEV (reference sequence). CDR3 amino acids: CASSPWTRSPTDAQYF. CDR3 sequence (DNA): TGTGCCAGCAGTCCGTGGACCCGCTCCCCCACAGATGCGCAGTATTTT.

V usage is TRBV6-2 or TRBV6-3 and J usage is TRBJ1-5; D gene uncertain. Deletions cut 6 bases from V and 2 bases from J, with 8 bases between. The CDR3 spans 13 residues. The germline CDR1 and CDR2 sequences are MNHEY and SVGEGT. The CDR3 here is CASSSPGNQPQHF. In DNA, the CDR3 is TGTGCCAGCAGCTCCCCGGGCAATCAGCCCCAGCATTTT.

This sequence joins TRBV25-1 and TRBJ2-1; 14 bases agree with TRBD2. There are 16 residues in the CDR3. Germline V lookup: CDR1 MGHDK, CDR2 SYGVNS. V shed 6 bases, J shed 7 bases, and the junction held 8 bases outside the gene matches. CDR3 nucleotides: TGTGCCAGCAGCCGACCGGGACTAGCGGGAGAAAATGAGCAGTTCTTC. Amino acid sequence: CASSRPGLAGENEQFF. The variable domain in full, completed from reference TRBV25-1 and TRBJ2-1, reads EADIYQTPRYLVIGTGKKITLECSQTMGHDKMYWYQQDPGMELHLIHYSYGVNSTEKGDLSSESTVSRIRTEHFPLTLESARPSHTSQYLCASSRPGLAGENEQFFGPGTRLTVL.

This chain connects TRBV7-9 to TRBJ2-1; TRBD2 matches 7 bases. Per germline, CDR1 SEHNR and CDR2 FQNEAQ (reference sequence). The CDR3 length is 15 residues. V shed 5 bases, J shed 13 bases, and the junction held 17 bases outside the gene matches. The CDR3 here is CASSPRGRGTETQFF. CDR3 in DNA: TGTGCCAGCAGCCCTCGTGGGCGGGGGACGGAGACCCAGTTCTTC.

J is TRBJ2-4 and V is TRBV20-1, with a weak D call TRBD2 (6 bases). The V and J ends lost 3 bases and 1 base respectively, with 10 bases between them. Germline assignment: CDR1 DFQATT and CDR2 SNEGSKA (reference sequence). This CDR3 is 14 amino acids long. The CDR3 loop reads CSASAEGAKNIQYF. In DNA form, the CDR3 reads TGCAGTGCTAGCGCGGAGGGGGCCAAAAACATTCAGTACTTC.